The 14 T cell receptor beta chains reported below all come from one sample, sequenced in a study of shared clonotypes between healthy human individuals. Libraries were prepared by immunoSEQ multiplex PCR; TCRdb keeps only in-frame clonotypes and omits some of them. The sample gives over a million clones, about 98% of which show up once; less than 0.55% is in the top ten. Sequencing was performed on naive CD4+ T cells sorted from blood. The subset denotes: CD45RA+ positively selected. The source of these receptors is a man younger than 45 in good health.

The chain combines TRBV4-3 with TRBJ1-5; D uncertain. The ends were cut back, 4 bases at V and 2 bases at J, with 9 bases in the middle. CDR1 is LGHNA, CDR2 YSLEER, per germline. CDR3 length: 14 amino acids. The CDR3 nucleotides are TGCGCCAGCAGCCCGGACGGACGCAATCAGCCCCAGCATTTT. It yields the protein CASSPDGRNQPQHF.

This chain connects TRBV6-5 to TRBJ2-1; TRBD2 aligns across 9 bases. With V trimmed by 7 bases and J by 6 bases, 7 bases remained unmatched. Looked up from germline, CDR1 is MNHEY and CDR2 is SVGAGI. The CDR3 is 14 residues long. The CDR3 sequence: CASKRLAEINEQFF. The CDR3 DNA is TGTGCCAGCAAACGACTAGCGGAGATCAATGAGCAGTTCTTC.

The chain links TRBV9 to TRBJ2-7; no clear D. Trimming left V 0 bases short and J 3 bases short, with 10 bases between. CDR3 size: 14 residues. Germline V gene sequence: CDR1 SGDLS, CDR2 YYNGEE. CDR3 DNA: TGTGCCAGCAGCGTAGAGATGGGTGGCTACGAGCAGTACTTC. Protein product: CASSVEMGGYEQYF.

The chain uses TRBV29-1 and TRBJ1-4; D perhaps matches TRBD1 (5 bases). This CDR3 is built from 14 residues. Germline V gene lookup returns CDR1 SQVTM and CDR2 ANQGSEA. The V end was cut by 0 bases, the J end by 8 bases, with 13 bases between. The CDR3 DNA reads as TGCAGCGTTGAAGATTGGCAGGGTGGCGAAAAACTGTTTTTT. It encodes CSVEDWQGGEKLFF.

The chain recombines TRBV5-4 with TRBJ2-1, with a possible D match to TRBD2 (6 bases). The CDR3 contains 15 residues. Trimming cost V 1 base and J 4 bases, with 12 bases left between them. Germline V gene sequence: CDR1 SGHNT, CDR2 YYREEE (reference sequence). This CDR3 is CASSLTGSRYNEQFF. The CDR3 nucleotides are TGTGCCAGCAGCTTGACCGGGAGTAGGTACAATGAGCAGTTCTTC.

The CDR3 DNA reads as TGCGCCAGCAGCGAAGGTAACACCGGGGAGCTGTTTTTT. Its translation: CASSEGNTGELFF. The genes are TRBV10-1 and TRBJ2-2, with D unclear. Trimming took 6 bases from V and 2 from J, leaving 7 bases between them. Per the germline V gene, CDR1 is WNHNN and CDR2 is SYGVQD (reference sequence). The CDR3 has 13 amino acids.

The V call is TRBV7-6, the J call TRBJ2-7, with 8 bases matching TRBD1. V shed 1 base and J 5 bases; nucleotides not matched to a gene: 10. Looked up from germline, CDR1 is SGHVS and CDR2 is FNYEAQ. There are 16 residues in the CDR3. CDR3 amino acids: CASSLVGQVPGDEQYF. The CDR3 DNA is TGTGCCAGCAGCTTAGTGGGACAGGTACCCGGCGACGAGCAGTACTTC.

As regards this clone: This sample also contains other DNA sequences that code for the same CDR3. The rearrangement joins TRBV29-1 to TRBJ2-1; the match to TRBD2 covers 13 bases. J lost 0 bases, V lost 4 bases, and 3 bases had no gene match. CDR1 and CDR2 (germline): SQVTM, ANQGSEA. The CDR3 totals 16 residues. This CDR3 reads CSVGGLAGSSYNEQFF. CDR3 DNA sequence: TGCAGCGTTGGGGGACTAGCGGGATCCTCCTACAATGAGCAGTTCTTC.

The genes are TRBV7-2 and TRBJ2-7; TRBD2 might be the D (6 bases). The CDR3 length is 13 residues. CDR1 is SGHTA, CDR2 FQGNSA, per germline. Trimming took off 5 bases at V and 4 bases at J, with 12 bases between the two ends. The CDR3 DNA reads as TGTGCCAGCAGCACGACTAGTACTTACGAGCAGTACTTC. Translated: CASSTTSTYEQYF.

The V call is TRBV7-9, the J call TRBJ2-7; 8 positions match TRBD2. Looked up from germline, CDR1 is SEHNR and CDR2 is FQNEAQ (reference sequence). The V gene end was trimmed by 1 base and the J gene end by 3 bases; junction bases not matched to a gene: 5. The CDR3 is 15 amino acids. The DNA of the CDR3 is TGTGCCAGCAGCTTAGGGGGCCGGGAGGGCTACGAGCAGTACTTC. Its translation: CASSLGGREGYEQYF.

The chain carries TRBV6-1 and TRBJ2-7, with 8 positions matching TRBD2. Germline CDR1 MNHNS, CDR2 SASEGT. The CDR3 contains 14 residues. V gave up 8 bases and J gave up 0 bases; unmatched junction bases: 6. The DNA of the CDR3 is TGTGCCAGCTCAACTAGCGGAGCCTCCTACGAGCAGTACTTC. It yields the protein CASSTSGASYEQYF.

In DNA form, the CDR3 reads TGCGCCAGCAGCCAAGTGGGATTGGGCCAAGAGACCCAGTACTTC. Residues: CASSQVGLGQETQYF. The chain combines TRBV4-1 with TRBJ2-5, with D hard to call. Germline loops: CDR1 MGHRA, CDR2 YSYEKL. This CDR3 has 15 amino acids. Trimming pared 1 base from V and 1 base from J, leaving 10 bases between.

This chain links TRBV11-2 with TRBJ2-7; D may be TRBD2 (6 bases). V lost 2 bases and J lost 4, with 24 bases in between. The CDR3 runs 18 residues. Germline V gene lookup returns CDR1 SGHAT and CDR2 FQNNGV. CDR3 sequence: CASSLFDGPGTDFYEQYF. The DNA for the CDR3 is TGTGCCAGCAGCTTATTCGATGGCCCCGGGACTGACTTTTACGAGCAGTACTTC.

The rearrangement links TRBV27 to TRBJ2-2; D remains ambiguous. This CDR3 has 12 residues. Trimming shortened V by 3 bases and J by 4 bases, and 3 bases separated the two germline ends. Germline V gives CDR1 MNHEY, CDR2 SMNVEV (reference sequence). The CDR3 bases are TGTGCCAGCAGTTTTGTCACCGGGGAGCTGTTTTTT. It translates to CASSFVTGELFF.